The entry that follows covers one TCR beta chain sequence. Its antigen remains unidentified. Primers included in the PCR were 60 Vbeta and 13 Jbeta primers. TCRdb's copy holds only in-frame clones and misses some; the assay was immunoSEQ multiplex PCR. The table records about 110,000 clones, under 80% of them present only once. The data are from a study of cytomegalovirus exposure and HLA in healthy donors. General study points: Later analysis suggested links between common viral pathogens and several top significant clusters. The study recorded 164 TCR beta chains that were cytomegalovirus-associated. Reportedly, cytomegalovirus status was diagnosed with high sensitivity and specificity. In a later analysis, TCR beta V- and J-gene trimming showed a link to a missense DCLRE1C variant.

This CDR3 is built from 15 residues. The junction had 6 bases not matched to a gene; V was cut back by 3 bases and J by 5 bases. CDR1 is SGHRS and CDR2 is YFSETQ in the germline V gene. The clonotype comes from a woman aged 40 to 50 in good health and CMV-seropositive. The chain recombines TRBV5-1 with TRBJ1-4; TRBD1 matches at 8 bases. Sequencing used PBMCs. The CDR3 protein is CASSSRTGLNEKLFF. CDR3 in DNA: TGCGCCAGCAGCTCCCGGACAGGGCTGAATGAAAAACTGTTTTTT.